These 8 T cell receptor beta chains originate from one sample sequenced in a study of PD-1 blockade in classical Hodgkin lymphoma. Repertoires were generated with immunoSEQ multiplex PCR, while TCRdb's copy carries only in-frame clones and drops some. There are about 16,000 clones in the sample; approximately 84% occur only once, and 8% to 8.5% lies in the top ten. Time point defined: newly diagnosed, previously untreated cHL patient sample. The sample comprised peripheral blood mononuclear cells (PBMCs). The receptors originated from a human donor with classical Hodgkin lymphoma.

The V and J genes are TRBV6-5 and TRBJ1-4; D gene ambiguous. The V end lost 1 base, the J end lost 0 bases, and 6 bases lay between the germline ends. CDR1 is MNHEY and CDR2 is SVGAGI in the germline V gene. The CDR3 totals 15 residues. The CDR3 bases are TGTGCCAGCAGTTACTTTAGTGCAACTAATGAAAAACTGTTTTTT. It encodes CASSYFSATNEKLFF.

V and J are TRBV29-1 and TRBJ2-5; D may be TRBD2 (6 bases). Germline V CDR1 and CDR2: SQVTM, ANQGSEA. Trimming removed 7 bases from V and 7 bases from J, with 16 bases in between. The CDR3 contains 12 residues. This CDR3 reads CSAGRGEGTQYF. DNA for the CDR3: TGCAGCGCGGGGCGGGGAGAGGGGACCCAGTACTTC. The full variable domain, its missing parts supplied by reference TRBV29-1 and TRBJ2-5, is SAVISQKPSRDICQRGTSLTIQCQVDSQVTMMFWYRQQPGQSLTLIATANQGSEATYESGFVIDKFPISRPNLTFSTLTVSNMSPEDSSIYLCSAGRGEGTQYFGPGTRLLVL.

The gene calls are TRBV4-2 and TRBJ2-5; 10 nucleotides align to TRBD2. The CDR3 runs to 14 residues. The germline V gene encodes CDR1 LGHNA and CDR2 YNFKEQ. V shed 6 bases, J shed 2 bases, and the junction held 3 bases outside the gene matches. The CDR3 nucleotides are TGTGCCAGCAGGGCTAGCGGGGGTCAAGAGACCCAGTACTTC. This encodes CASRASGGQETQYF.

The table lists this clone with a few counts. This chain joins TRBV27 and TRBJ2-7; D is undetermined. Trimming shortened V by 2 bases and J by 6 bases, and 20 bases separated the two germline ends. CDR1 is MNHEY, CDR2 SMNVEV, per germline (reference sequence). The CDR3 contains 16 residues. In nucleotides, the CDR3 is TGTGCCAGCAGTTTAAATGAAGGGTTCTTACCTCTCGAGCAGTACTTC. This codes for CASSLNEGFLPLEQYF.

This clone has a handful of counts. J is TRBJ2-7 and V is TRBV28; tentative D call: TRBD1 (6 bases). Germline values: CDR1 MDHEN, CDR2 SYDVKM. Deletions cut 6 bases from V and 4 bases from J, with 19 bases between. The CDR3 has 15 amino acids. CDR3 loop: CASSPPAWGRYEQYF. CDR3 in DNA: TGTGCCAGCAGCCCTCCCGCGTGGGGGCGTTACGAGCAGTACTTC.

CDR3 nucleotides: TGTGCCAGCAGTGAAGAAGGTGTCCGACAGTTCTTTGGGGCCAACGTCCTGACTTTC. This codes for CASSEEGVRQFFGANVLTF. The chain is built from TRBV6-1 and TRBJ2-6, with D possibly matching TRBD1 (5 bases). V lost 1 base to trimming and J lost 3 bases, with 19 bases between them. The germline gives CDR1 MNHNS, CDR2 SASEGT. This CDR3 comprises 19 residues.

J is TRBJ2-1 and V is TRBV5-6, with D possibly being TRBD2 (5 bases). The CDR3 contains 11 residues. The germline V gene has CDR1 SGHDT and CDR2 YYEEEE. Trimming removed 4 bases from V and 7 bases from J, with 6 bases in between. CDR3 protein: CASSRENEQFF. In DNA form, the CDR3 reads TGTGCCAGCAGCAGGGAGAATGAGCAGTTCTTC.

The chain has TRBV10-3 and TRBJ2-2; D perhaps matches TRBD2 (5 bases). V was shortened by 4 bases and J by 1 base, with 10 bases between the two germline ends. CDR3 length: 15 amino acids. Germline V gene data show CDR1 as ENHRY and CDR2 as SYGVKD. The CDR3 loop is CAISGGAVNTGELFF. DNA for the CDR3: TGTGCCATCAGTGGGGGAGCGGTGAACACCGGGGAGCTGTTTTTT.